This entry lists 6 T cell receptor beta chains sequenced from one sample in a study of T cells after yellow fever vaccination. TCRdb re-called the 5' RACE reads through MiXCR, storing one row per CDR3 protein. The sample includes 250,000 or so distinct CDR3 sequences, about 3.7% of them seen just once. The material sequenced was PBMCs, taken 15 days after the yellow fever booster vaccination. These receptors came from a man aged 18 to 30 who received the YFV17D yellow fever vaccine.

This clonotype was counted ten times or more. The rearrangement links TRBV7-9 to TRBJ1-5; 9 bases are a match to TRBD1. The CDR3 runs to 14 residues. Looked up from germline, CDR1 is SEHNR and CDR2 is FQNEAQ (reference sequence). Trimming cost V 5 bases and J 7 bases; bases outside gene matches: 6. CDR3 nucleotide sequence: TGTGCCAGCAGCGACGGGACAGGGAAACAGCCCCAGCATTTT. Protein sequence: CASSDGTGKQPQHF. The variable domain in full, with the rest retrieved from reference TRBV7-9 and TRBJ1-5, is DTGVSQNPRHKITKRGQNVTFRCDPISEHNRLYWYRQTLGQGPEFLTYFQNEAQLEKSRLLSDRFSAERPKGSFSTLEIQRTEQGDSAMYLCASSDGTGKQPQHFGDGTRLSIL.

In this sample, this clonotype turned up many times. The chain links TRBV12-3 or TRBV12-4 to TRBJ1-4; D is undetermined. The CDR3 runs to 14 residues. Trimming stripped 5 bases from V and 5 bases from J, with 12 bases between. This chain's CDR3 is CASSIEEWNEKLFF. The CDR3 DNA reads as TGTGCCAGCAGTATTGAAGAATGGAATGAAAAACTGTTTTTT.

This clonotype was seen more than once but under ten times. The V gene is TRBV12-3 or TRBV12-4, the J gene TRBJ1-2, with 11 bases identical to TRBD1. The length of the CDR3 is 13 residues. V shed 5 bases, J shed 6 bases, and the junction held 2 bases outside the gene matches. CDR3 residues: CASSRTGGHGYTF. The CDR3 coding sequence is TGTGCCAGCAGTCGGACAGGGGGCCATGGCTACACCTTC.

This clonotype was recorded at least ten times. The chain recombines TRBV6-5 with TRBJ2-1; 12 positions match TRBD2. Germline lookup yields CDR1 MNHEY and CDR2 SVGAGI. The CDR3 is made up of 14 amino acids. The ends lost 6 bases at V and 6 bases at J; junction bases unmatched: 3. The CDR3 is CASRTSGGLNEQFF. The CDR3 region has the DNA TGTGCCAGCAGGACTAGCGGGGGCCTCAATGAGCAGTTCTTC.

The sample holds many counts of this clonotype. The chain links TRBV6-5 to TRBJ2-5; TRBD2 agrees at 8 bases. Germline CDR1 MNHEY, CDR2 SVGAGI. This CDR3 contains 18 residues. The V and J ends lost 8 bases and 0 bases, in that order; junction bases with no gene match: 17. In DNA form, the CDR3 reads TGTGCCAGCGGGTCTAGGAGAAACGGGAGGGGGTACCAAGAGACCCAGTACTTC. Its protein product is CASGSRRNGRGYQETQYF.

This clonotype occurred many times. The rearrangement uses TRBV5-1 and TRBJ2-1, with 9 positions matching TRBD2. J lost 6 bases, V lost 3 bases, and 10 bases had no gene match. Germline V gene lookup returns CDR1 SGHRS and CDR2 YFSETQ. There are 16 residues in the CDR3. The CDR3 spells CASSWGRLAGTNEQFF. The CDR3 DNA follows: TGCGCCAGCAGCTGGGGGCGGCTAGCGGGGACCAATGAGCAGTTCTTC. The full variable domain, completed using reference TRBV5-1 and TRBJ2-1, is KAGVTQTPRYLIKTRGQQVTLSCSPISGHRSVSWYQQTPGQGLQFLFEYFSETQRNKGNFPGRFSGRQFSNSRSEMNVSTLELGDSALYLCASSWGRLAGTNEQFFGPGTRLTVL.